A selection of T cell receptor beta chains follows, all from one sample in a study of spatial heterogeneity in lung cancer. Each CDR3 protein gets one entry after TCRdb re-called the 5' RACE reads with MiXCR. The profile covers approximately 17,000 distinct CDR3 sequences, with around 8% appearing a single time and 23% taken by the ten largest. The sample here was lung tumor tissue, taken at surgery. The receptors originated from a male donor with early-stage non-small cell lung cancer. Both conserved end residues are part of each CDR3. Clone size, where shown, is once, few, many, or a class for clones that have expanded.

CDR3 protein	J gene	V gene	CDR3 length	clone size
CSAREPRTVNQPQHF	TRBJ1-5	TRBV20-1	15	many
CASSQGTGASYEQYF	TRBJ2-7	TRBV4-3	15	many
CASSPYPGTQRVYGYTF	TRBJ1-2	TRBV18	17	few
CSARQGMNTEAFF	TRBJ1-1	TRBV20-1	13	medium-sized
CASSGGPSSGNTIYF	TRBJ1-3	TRBV9	15	many
CASTRGRGTYEQYF	TRBJ2-7	TRBV2	14	many
CASSFKGHSYNEQFF	TRBJ2-1	TRBV13	15	few
CSVGQGGNQPQHF	TRBJ1-5	TRBV29-1	13	many
CASSPPPGQPYEQYF	TRBJ2-7	TRBV28	15	many
CSAVGEKLFF	TRBJ1-4	TRBV20-1	10	many
CASSPSAGTDTQYF	TRBJ2-3	TRBV7-6	14	medium-sized
CSGASAPPKDTQYF	TRBJ2-3	TRBV20-1	14	few
CASRGIDGYTF	TRBJ1-2	TRBV28	11	many
CSVEGGGYEQYF	TRBJ2-7	TRBV29-1	12	many
CASSLNQGAIQPQHF	TRBJ1-5	TRBV5-8	15	many
CSARDPLAGVAKNIQYF	TRBJ2-4	TRBV20-1	17	NA
CSARDPKRGEDEQFF	TRBJ2-1	TRBV20-1	15	many
CASSYYPGQIEQFF	TRBJ2-1	TRBV6-6	14	many
CASSLSPYNEQFF	TRBJ2-1	TRBV7-2	13	many
CASSQPLSSYNSPLHF	TRBJ1-6	TRBV28	16	many
CASSPNRGSYLDNEQFF	TRBJ2-1	TRBV7-9	17	NA
CASSFPPGLSGNTIYF	TRBJ1-3	TRBV6-6	16	many
CSVEGTGAADTQYF	TRBJ2-3	TRBV29-1	14	once